The rows below give T cell receptor beta chains drawn from one sample of a study of shared clonotypes between healthy human individuals. This table comes from immunoSEQ multiplex PCR, and its TCRdb copy is limited to in-frame clones, with some not included. The data hold about 590,000 clones, with over 95% observed a single time. Sample: naive CD8+ T cells sorted from blood. The receptors were gathered from a woman aged 30 to 39 in good health. The CDR3 runs from the conserved cysteine through the conserved F or W. The D gene is left open where the match is weak.

TRBJ1-1 | TRBV13 | NA | CASSLGPPGEAFF
TRBJ2-5 | TRBV4-1 | TRBD2 | CASSSPPAGEETQYF
TRBJ2-3 | TRBV27 | TRBD2 | CASSPGLAAPDTQYF
TRBJ2-1 | TRBV28 | NA | CASSSYVGGAEQFF
TRBJ2-1 | TRBV7-8 | NA | CASSLASGEQFF
TRBJ2-5 | TRBV15 | NA | CATSRVLQETQYF
TRBJ2-1 | TRBV14 | TRBD2 | CASSKLAGVYNEQFF
TRBJ2-1 | TRBV7-9 | NA | CASSLFRGEGEFF
TRBJ2-7 | TRBV5-5 | TRBD2 | CASSSGLAGYEQYF
TRBJ1-1 | TRBV15 | NA | CATSRGGEDTEAFF
TRBJ1-1 | TRBV7-9 | NA | CASSPTGGGTEAFF
TRBJ2-3 | TRBV27 | NA | CASSWGHTQYF
TRBJ2-2 | TRBV29-1 | NA | CSVDFAGDTGELFF
TRBJ2-2 | TRBV2 | NA | CARRGLGNTGELFF
TRBJ1-5 | TRBV6-1 | TRBD1 | CASSEAGVGTGFQPQHF
TRBJ2-1 | TRBV27 | NA | CASRTRRNEQFF
TRBJ2-3 | TRBV28 | NA | CASSLLTGTDTQYF
TRBJ2-7 | TRBV7-9 | NA | CASSLVYGSSGYEQYF
TRBJ2-7 | TRBV4-1 | TRBD1 | CASSRDTGTGVEQYF
TRBJ2-7 | TRBV4-2 | NA | CASSQEGGASYEQYF
TRBJ2-1 | TRBV29-1 | TRBD1 | CSADSGTGSNEQFF
TRBJ2-2 | TRBV9 | NA | CASSVVGTLDTGELFF
TRBJ2-7 | TRBV13 | TRBD2 | CASSPGAGASYEQYF
TRBJ1-1 | TRBV7-3 | TRBD1 | CASSLGTGTEAFF
TRBJ2-1 | TRBV27 | TRBD2 | CASSYAGGYEQFF
TRBJ1-2 | TRBV28 | NA | CASSLPQANYGYTF
TRBJ2-1 | TRBV19 | NA | CASSIIGEDNEQFF
TRBJ2-7 | TRBV4-2 | NA | CASSQGGVGGAYEQYF
TRBJ2-1 | TRBV7-9 | NA | CASSWGLQNEQFF
TRBJ2-1 | TRBV10-2 | NA | CASIDPSSYNEQFF
TRBJ2-3 | TRBV29-1 | TRBD2 | CSVPWEGRDLDTQYF
TRBJ2-5 | TRBV27 | NA | CASSHNRVQETQYF
TRBJ2-1 | TRBV4-1 | TRBD2 | CASSQPHRTSGRKQFF
TRBJ1-5 | TRBV7-8 | NA | CASSPTTGVQPQHF
TRBJ2-5 | TRBV13 | TRBD2 | CASSSQREVGETQYF
TRBJ2-3 | TRBV7-9 | NA | CVSSSRRGDHTDTQYF
TRBJ2-5 | TRBV15 | NA | CATSRGWEASPPKTQYF
TRBJ2-7 | TRBV5-6 | TRBD2 | CASSFGTSGPEQYF
TRBJ2-7 | TRBV29-1 | TRBD1 | CSSWDRGLGEQYF
TRBJ2-1 | TRBV29-1 | NA | CSVTGFTSRIYNEQFF
TRBJ2-1 | TRBV7-9 | TRBD2 | CASSGTISSYNEQFF
TRBJ2-7 | TRBV23-1 | TRBD2 | CASSPSPPPGLAGAYLYEQYF
TRBJ2-7 | TRBV29-1 | NA | CSVGDTYEQYF
TRBJ2-7 | TRBV7-9 | TRBD2 | CASSSRGDTYEQYF
TRBJ2-1 | TRBV27 | NA | CASSTSSREQFF
TRBJ2-3 | TRBV13 | NA | CASSASDTQYF
TRBJ2-1 | TRBV10-3 | NA | CAISSSRVISYNEQFF
TRBJ2-5 | TRBV6-1 | NA | CASSEFNTGQETQYF
TRBJ2-1 | TRBV2 | TRBD2 | CASSDLAGSYNEQFF
TRBJ2-7 | TRBV2 | NA | CAGGGGHKDYEQYF
TRBJ2-3 | TRBV19 | TRBD1 | CASSIGPLLAQGPRDTQYF
TRBJ2-3 | TRBV9 | TRBD2 | CASSPSGSVSTQYF
TRBJ2-7 | TRBV6-1 | TRBD1 | CASSEPTGYEQYF
TRBJ1-1 | TRBV19 | TRBD1 | CASRSGTGINTEAFF
TRBJ2-5 | TRBV2 | TRBD2 | CASMPGLGKETQYF